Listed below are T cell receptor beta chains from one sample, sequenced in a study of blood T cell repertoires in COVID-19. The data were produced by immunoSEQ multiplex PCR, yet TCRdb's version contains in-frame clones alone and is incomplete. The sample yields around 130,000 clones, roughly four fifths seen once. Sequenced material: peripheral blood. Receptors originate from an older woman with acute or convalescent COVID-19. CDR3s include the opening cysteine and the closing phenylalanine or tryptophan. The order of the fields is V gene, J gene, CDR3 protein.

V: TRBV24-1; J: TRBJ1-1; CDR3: CATSQGPEAFF
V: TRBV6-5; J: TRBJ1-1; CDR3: CASSYFSGAPEAFF
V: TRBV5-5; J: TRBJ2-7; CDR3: CASSRDRYEQYF
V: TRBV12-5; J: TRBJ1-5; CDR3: CASGLVLGQTHQPQHF
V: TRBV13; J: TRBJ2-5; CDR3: CASSLRTGQGETQYF
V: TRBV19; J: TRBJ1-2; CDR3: CASSSSGGQGARGYTF
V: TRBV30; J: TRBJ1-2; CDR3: CAWNPPGGYGYTF
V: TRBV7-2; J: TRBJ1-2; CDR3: CASSLALQNYGYTF
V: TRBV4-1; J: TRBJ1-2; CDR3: CASSREPGQWVGYTF
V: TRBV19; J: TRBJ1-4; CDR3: CASSTNRGTGRGEKLFF
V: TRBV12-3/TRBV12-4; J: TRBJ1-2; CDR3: CASSSGQGYGYTF
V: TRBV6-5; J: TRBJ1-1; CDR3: CASSYSMGGRGTEAFF
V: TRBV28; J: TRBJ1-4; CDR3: CASSMPWRSEKLFF
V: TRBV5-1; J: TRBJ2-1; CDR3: CASTPGTLGGYNEQFF
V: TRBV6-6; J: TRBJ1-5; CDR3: CASTPRVSNQPQHF
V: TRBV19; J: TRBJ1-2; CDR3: CASSVTGSYGYTF
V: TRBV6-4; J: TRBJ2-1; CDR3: CASSSQGSSSYNEQFF
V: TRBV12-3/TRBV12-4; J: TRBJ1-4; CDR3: CASSFRTNEKLFF
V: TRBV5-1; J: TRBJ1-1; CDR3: CASSLETGTSVEAFF
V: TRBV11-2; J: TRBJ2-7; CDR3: CASSLAVSTYEQYF
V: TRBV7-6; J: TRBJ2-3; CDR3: CASSLAVAGGDTQYF
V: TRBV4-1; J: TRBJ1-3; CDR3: CASSQAWGTDSGNTIYF
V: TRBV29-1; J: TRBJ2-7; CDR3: CSVDEGYEQYF
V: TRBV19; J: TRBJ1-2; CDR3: CARGGVRSYGYTF
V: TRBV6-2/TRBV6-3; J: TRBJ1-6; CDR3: CASSHLGGGNSPLHF
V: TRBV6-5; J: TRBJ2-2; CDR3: CASRRGPGELFF
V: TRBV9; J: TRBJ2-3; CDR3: CASSWGLADPRDPTDTQYF
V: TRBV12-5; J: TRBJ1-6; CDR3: CASGSTGGTDSPLHF
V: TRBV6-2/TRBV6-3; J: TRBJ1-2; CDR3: CASSGTGIYGYTF
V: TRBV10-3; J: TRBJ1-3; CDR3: CAINPGQISGNTIYF
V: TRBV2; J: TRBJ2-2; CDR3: CASSLAPLANTGELFF
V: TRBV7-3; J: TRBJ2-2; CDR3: CASSPGGAGELFF
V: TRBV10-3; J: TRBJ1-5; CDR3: CAISEGGQGRQPQHF
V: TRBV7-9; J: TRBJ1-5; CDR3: CASSSSDRGDNQPQHF
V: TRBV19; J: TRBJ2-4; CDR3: CASSPRGSKNIQYF
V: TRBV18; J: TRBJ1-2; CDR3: CASTLDTNYGYTF
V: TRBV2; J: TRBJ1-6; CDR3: CASTTVGSSYNSPLHF
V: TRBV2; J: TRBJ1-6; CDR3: CASRRAQGLSPLHF
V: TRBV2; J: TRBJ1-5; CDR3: CASSDPTRSGQPQHF